This T cell receptor beta chain was identified during a study of blood T cell repertoires in COVID-19. Across the whole study: There were acute and convalescent COVID-19 samples, and they came from the United States, Italy and Spain. Sample material is recorded as cDNA or gDNA derived from T cells, B-cell-depleted T cells, or PBMCs.

CDR1 is LGHNA and CDR2 is YSLEER in the germline V gene. The V end lost 0 bases, the J end lost 7 bases, and 15 bases lay between the germline ends. CDR3 length: 15 amino acids. Per the authors' pipeline: From reference gene primer amplification, estimates of nucleated cell counts were derived. TCRdb keeps only in-frame clones here, not all; method: immunoSEQ multiplex PCR. D and trimming come from the DNA, and the V and J calls and clone size come from that table. This sample has about 160,000 clones; around 80% occur once, and the top ten carry about 15%. This chain connects TRBV4-3 to TRBJ1-2; unclear D gene. The receptor's source is a human donor with acute or convalescent COVID-19. The donor label of this sample is uncertain. The sequenced material came from peripheral blood. CDR3 in DNA: TGCGCCAGCAGCCAAGATCGAATGGGCTCCGGTGGCTACACCTTC. Encoded protein: CASSQDRMGSGGYTF.